This T cell receptor beta chain derives from a study of cytomegalovirus exposure and HLA in healthy donors (dated by TCRdb to about 2017). In the study overall: An earlier analysis of 587 of the donors reported 276 Gb of sequence data and 95 million to 120 million unique TCR beta sequences obtained from about 200 million T cells. A later analysis re-examined previously published TCR beta repertoires from 500 to 700 donors and added high-resolution HLA genotyping to investigate patterns of TCR occurrence. Across approximately 420 genotyped donors of the cohort, an average of about 250,000 unique TCR beta nucleotide sequences per donor were sequenced, and approximately 17% of those sequences were non-productive. Typing coverage differed by locus: A, B, C, DRB1 and DQB1 were typed in roughly 620-630 donors, DQA1 in roughly 500, DPA1 in 600 to 610, and DPB1 in 400 to 490. To predict cytomegalovirus infection status, the study brought together high-throughput TCR immunosequencing, statistical association of individual TCRs with disease status, and machine learning. All discovery cohort repertoires had been generated on a single sequencing platform. Roughly 300 gigabases of sequencing data and roughly 90 million unique TCR sequences were included in an early release covering over 600 HLA-typed donors. In an earlier analysis of more than 550 of the donors, high-throughput TCR beta sequencing was used to judge whether each TCR beta V gene segment behaved as functional or pseudogenic. A later genetic analysis took genome-wide SNP genotypes for about 55% of the roughly 700 donors and used that subset as a discovery cohort. Because of strong linkage in the cohort, five DR-DQ haplotypes were treated as single units for association and clustering. Alongside the repertoire data, information on donor age, sex, ethnicity and CMV serostatus was compiled. Of the approximately 370 genotyped donors, 75% to 85% were placed in the genetic ancestry cluster associated with self-reported Caucasian donors. The later analysis used no new phenotypic data to find candidate immune exposures, relying instead on TCR beta sequences and their occurrence across donors. The study aimed to test whether signatures of past pathogen exposure could be identified by cataloging public T cell receptors. Besides the first cohort of more than 650 subjects, a separate validation cohort made up of 90 to 150 different subjects was used. Both class I and class II loci were covered by HLA typing, at four-digit resolution. The study used immunosequencing to profile the T cell repertoires of more than 650 subjects and linked those repertoires to cytomegalovirus serostatus.

Reading from cysteine to phenylalanine, the CDR3 counts 15 amino acids. The kept DNA is CDR3 alone, 45 bases in frame from the first base. CDR1 and CDR2, looked up from the germline V gene (reference sequence), are MNHEY and SMNVEV. V has 6 bases trimmed and J has 4 bases trimmed; junction bases matching no gene number 10. Points the paper makes about the study in general: A cluster of highly shared sequence variants was judged likely to represent a technical artifact of the sequencing pipeline. Several of the top co-occurrence clusters appeared to be linked to parvovirus B19, influenza, CMV and Epstein-Barr virus, according to a later analysis. Because the 87-base-pair reads could not distinguish some IMGT-functional V segments, including TRBV6-2 and TRBV6-3, those segments were excluded. Because counts were too low, roughly 17 rarely observed V segments, including chromosome 9 orphons, were left out of the earlier analysis of approximately 500 of the donors. Linkage disequilibrium might explain the correlated functional status among segregating V segments, but an unknown experimental factor could not be ruled out. In a later genetic analysis, fewer N-insertions in productive TCRs were reported among donors in an Asian-associated ancestry cluster than the roughly 700-donor mean. When HLA alleles, especially DR and DQ, strongly co-occurred, attributing TCR associations to individual alleles was difficult. In the study, 150 to 200 TCR beta chains were listed as associated with cytomegalovirus. Cytomegalovirus status was reported to be diagnosed by the classifier with high specificity and sensitivity in both the original and validation cohorts. Presence/absence analyses assumed roughly uniform sequencing depth across donors, an assumption that may not hold. In a later analysis, most CMV-associated TCR beta chains were found to appear HLA-restricted, with HLA associations seemingly driven largely by CMV exposure. The authors suggested that the approach could potentially be generalized to other disease states and immunological phenotypes. A further reported finding was that TCR beta sequences accurately predicted the HLA-A and HLA-B alleles for most subjects in the first cohort. Across donors, most TCR sequences were observed very rarely, whereas some public TCRs were present in many individuals. In a later analysis, HLA-associated TCR beta chains were found to be more clonally expanded and to have lower generation probabilities than equally common non-associated chains. The only immune exposure information available for the cohort was CMV serostatus. Because some donors lacked HLA typing at each locus, the association tests relied only on the typed subset. An association between a missense DCLRE1C variant and V-gene and J-gene trimming of TCR beta chains was found in a later genetic analysis and replicated in an independent cohort. This cohort had only TCR beta chains sequenced, and the lack of alpha or paired-chain data limited which features could be detected. An earlier analysis of 587 of the donors showed that most TCR beta V segments appeared in productive rearrangements either about 87% or about 30% of the time, which broadly matched IMGT annotations. Specific HLA alleles were associated with over 15,000 TCR beta sequences at a false discovery rate of 0.05 in a later analysis. In vitro tests confirmed that a few of the cytomegalovirus-associated TCR beta chains recognize cytomegalovirus antigens. A later analysis found that TCR association rates varied across HLA loci, with DRB1 alleles showing the most associated TCRs and HLA-C alleles the fewest.

Library prep was done by the immunoSEQ multiplex PCR assay. For the multiplex PCR, a mixture combining 60 forward primers for TCR Vbeta segments and 13 reverse primers for TCR Jbeta segments was used. A multiplex PCR assay on genomic DNA amplified the CDR3 region of rearranged TCR beta genes. Amplified TCR beta libraries were sequenced as 87-base-pair reads on the Illumina HiSeq System. The paper's data handling went like this. In a later analysis, around 80 million unique TCR beta chains were counted across the roughly 700 repertoires, and roughly 9.9 million of these chains were shared by at least two donors. A nearest-neighbor algorithm error-corrected the raw reads and collapsed the reads into unique sequences, merging closely related sequences to remove PCR and sequencing errors. CDR3 sequences were aligned to IMGT reference sequences to assign V, D and J gene segments. Each retained sequence needed at least a six-nucleotide match to both a V gene segment and a J gene segment. A rearrangement counted as productive if the CDR3 had no stop codons and remained in frame with V and J, and every other rearrangement counted as non-productive. CDR3 was defined according to IMGT convention as the region running from the second conserved V-encoded cysteine to the conserved J-encoded phenylalanine. Sequences without an unambiguous match to a single V gene segment were excluded from the earlier analysis of 450 to 750 of the donors. An earlier analysis of several hundred of the donors called V segments functional above 56.7% productive rearrangements and segregating when the between-donor standard deviation exceeded 5%. To diagnose cytomegalovirus status from the catalog of TCR beta chain sequences, a statistical classification framework was built. A later analysis assigned V and J genes by comparing TCR nucleotide sequences with IMGT/GENE-DB human TR gene sequences. In a later analysis, CDR3 sequences and most-parsimonious VDJ recombination scenarios were assigned using the TCRdist pipeline. In a later analysis, each TCR beta chain was defined by its CDR3 amino acid sequence together with its V-gene family, and reads without a unique V-gene family were excluded. In a later analysis, some 600 highly shared, low-generation-probability nucleotide sequences were removed to address suspected cross-contamination and a sequencing artifact. For each public chain, a later analysis derived a clonal expansion index from normalized ranks of inferred template counts within each repertoire. In a later analysis, generation probabilities were computed with a VDJ recombination model fitted to out-of-frame rearrangements, and the resulting probabilities were checked against IGoR. In a later analysis, TCR-TCR, TCR-HLA and TCR-CMV co-occurrence was scored with hypergeometric tests, and a repertoire-size bias correction was applied to TCR pairs. A later analysis estimated false discovery rates by permuting HLA or CMV assignments 20 times. In a later analysis, co-occurring TCRs were grouped using DBSCAN, and TCRdist sequence similarity was added for clustering within HLA-allele-positive subsets. Repertoires with fewer than 30,000 or more than 120,000 public chains were left out of co-occurrence clustering, as were about 5 repertoires with anomalous nucleotide sharing. Sourced from immuneACCESS, this table was stored by TCRdb with only in-frame sequences that have V and J called. A share of the clones is absent; for the studies checked, an unresolved V gene accounts for under half, and the remainder has no known explanation. That table gives V, J and clone size, and the DNA gave D and trimming. In this sample the table shows roughly 130,000 clones, about 76% of which occur a single time. Approximately 6.3% of the sample rests with the top ten.

The cohort comprised under 700 healthy bone marrow donors. All cohort members were sampled while nominally healthy, although unrecorded immune exposures were likely present. The donor tested CMV seropositive, placing the donor among the roughly 300 seropositive members of the cohort. A peripheral blood sample was provided by each donor, and peripheral blood mononuclear cells were used for TCR beta sequencing. The Qiagen DNeasy Blood Extraction Kit was used to extract genomic DNA from the blood cell samples. In regard to this clone: It lacks a known antigen. No base quality values were provided; no much bigger clone lies one nucleotide off.

The sequencing sample was made of PBMCs. The TCR comes from a man in his forties in good health and CMV-seropositive. Rearrangement joined TRBV27 to TRBJ2-5; 8 bases in the middle match TRBD1. The CDR3 sequence is CASSRTGILIETQYF. The base sequence is TGTGCCAGCAGCCGGACAGGGATACTCATAGAGACCCAGTACTTC.